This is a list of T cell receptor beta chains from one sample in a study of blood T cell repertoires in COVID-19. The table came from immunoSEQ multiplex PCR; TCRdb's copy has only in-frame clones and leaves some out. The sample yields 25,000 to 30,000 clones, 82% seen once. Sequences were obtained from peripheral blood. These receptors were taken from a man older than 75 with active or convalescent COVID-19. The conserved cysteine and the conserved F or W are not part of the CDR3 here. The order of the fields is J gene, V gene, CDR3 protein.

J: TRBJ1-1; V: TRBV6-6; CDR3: ASSPAGGGTEAF
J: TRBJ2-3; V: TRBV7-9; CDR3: ASSSGLAGSTDTQY
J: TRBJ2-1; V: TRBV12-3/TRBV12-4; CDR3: ASTQGAFEQF
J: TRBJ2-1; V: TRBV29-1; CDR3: SVSAGGSEQF
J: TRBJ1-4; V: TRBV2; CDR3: ASSRRPTGDEKLF
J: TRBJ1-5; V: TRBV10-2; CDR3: ASSESGGPNQPQH
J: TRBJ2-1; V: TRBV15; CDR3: ATHRASGNEQF
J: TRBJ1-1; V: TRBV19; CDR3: ASSHNDRV
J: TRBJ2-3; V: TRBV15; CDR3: ATSRGAGTTDTQY
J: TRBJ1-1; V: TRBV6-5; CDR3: ASNRNTEAF
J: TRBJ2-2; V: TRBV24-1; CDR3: ATNSNTGELF